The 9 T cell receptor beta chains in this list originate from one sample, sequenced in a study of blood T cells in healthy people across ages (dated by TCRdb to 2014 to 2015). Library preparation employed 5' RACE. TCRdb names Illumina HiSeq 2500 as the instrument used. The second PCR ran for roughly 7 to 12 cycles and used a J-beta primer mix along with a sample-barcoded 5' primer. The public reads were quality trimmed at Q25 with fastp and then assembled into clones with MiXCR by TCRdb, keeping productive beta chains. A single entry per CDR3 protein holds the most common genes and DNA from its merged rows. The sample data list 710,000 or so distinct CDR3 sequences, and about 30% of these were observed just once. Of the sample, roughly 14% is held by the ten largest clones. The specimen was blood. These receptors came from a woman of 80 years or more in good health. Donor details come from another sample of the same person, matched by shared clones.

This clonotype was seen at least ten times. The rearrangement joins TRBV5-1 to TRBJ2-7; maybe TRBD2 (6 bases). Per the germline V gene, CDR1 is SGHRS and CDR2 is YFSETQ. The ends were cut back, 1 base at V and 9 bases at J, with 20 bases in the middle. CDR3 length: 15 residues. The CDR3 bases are TGCGCCAGCAGCTTGACTGGAGGGGCGCACGAGCGGCAGTACTTC. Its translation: CASSLTGGAHERQYF.

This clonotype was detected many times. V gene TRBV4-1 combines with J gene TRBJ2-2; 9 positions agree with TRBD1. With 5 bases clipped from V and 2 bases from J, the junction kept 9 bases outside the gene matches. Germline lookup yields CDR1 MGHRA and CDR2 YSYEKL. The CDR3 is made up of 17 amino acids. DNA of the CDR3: TGCGCCAGCAGCGCAGCAGGGACAGGGCGAAACACCGGGGAGCTGTTTTTT. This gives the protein CASSAAGTGRNTGELFF.

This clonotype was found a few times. The CDR3: CSVIVSLSEAFF. CDR3 DNA: TGCAGCGTTATTGTCTCTCTCTCTGAAGCTTTCTTT. V is TRBV29-1 and J is TRBJ1-1; D is undetermined. The CDR3 spans 12 residues. The germline V gene has CDR1 SQVTM and CDR2 ANQGSEA. Deletions cut 5 bases from V and 6 bases from J, with 13 bases between.

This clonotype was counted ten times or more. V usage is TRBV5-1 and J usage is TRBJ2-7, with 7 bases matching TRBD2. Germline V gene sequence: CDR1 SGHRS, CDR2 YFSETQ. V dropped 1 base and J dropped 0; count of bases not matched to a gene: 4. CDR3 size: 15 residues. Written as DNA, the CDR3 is TGCGCCAGCAGCTTGTCCAGCGGGGTCTCCTACGAGCAGTACTTC. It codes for CASSLSSGVSYEQYF.

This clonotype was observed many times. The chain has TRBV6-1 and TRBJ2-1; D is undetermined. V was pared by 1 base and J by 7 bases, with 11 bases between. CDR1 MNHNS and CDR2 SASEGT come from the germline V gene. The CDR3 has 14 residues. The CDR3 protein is CASSEDEGANEQFF. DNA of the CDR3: TGTGCCAGCAGTGAAGACGAAGGAGCTAATGAGCAGTTCTTC.

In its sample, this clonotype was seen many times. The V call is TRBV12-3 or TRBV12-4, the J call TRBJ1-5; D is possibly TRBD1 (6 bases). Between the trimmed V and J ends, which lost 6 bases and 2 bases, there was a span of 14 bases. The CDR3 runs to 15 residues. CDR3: CASSPGGLGNQPQHF. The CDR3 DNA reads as TGTGCCAGCAGCCCCGGGGGGCTTGGCAATCAGCCCCAGCATTTT.

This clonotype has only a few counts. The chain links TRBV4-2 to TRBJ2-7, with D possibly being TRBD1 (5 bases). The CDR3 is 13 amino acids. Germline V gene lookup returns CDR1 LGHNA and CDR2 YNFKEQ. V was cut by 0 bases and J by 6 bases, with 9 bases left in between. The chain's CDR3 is CASSQERGGEQYF. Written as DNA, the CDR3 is TGTGCCAGCAGCCAAGAAAGGGGCGGCGAGCAGTACTTC.

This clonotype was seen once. The CDR3 protein is CAGNGDEEETQYF. CDR3 DNA: TGTGCCGGCAACGGGGATGAGGAAGAGACCCAGTACTTC. The genes are TRBV7-6 and TRBJ2-5; D may be TRBD2 (5 bases). V lost 11 bases and J 3 bases, leaving 16 bases between the germline ends. Germline-derived CDR1 and CDR2 are SGHVS and FNYEAQ. CDR3 length equals 13 residues.

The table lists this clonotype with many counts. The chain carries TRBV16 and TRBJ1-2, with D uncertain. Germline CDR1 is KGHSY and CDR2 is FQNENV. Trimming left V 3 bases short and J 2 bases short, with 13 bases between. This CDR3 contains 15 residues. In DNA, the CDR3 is TGTGCCAGCAGCCACCCCCCGGTTTCGAACTATGGCTACACCTTC. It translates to CASSHPPVSNYGYTF.